This T cell receptor (beta chain) is from a study of blood T cell repertoires in COVID-19 (dated by TCRdb to between 2020 and 2021). With regard to the full study: Recovered participants in ImmuneRACE Cohort 3 were defined as having two consecutive negative NP/OP PCR tests, clearance from a healthcare professional, or resolution of symptoms. The prospective study material was composed of cDNA or gDNA derived from T cells, B-cell-depleted T cells, or PBMCs. Deeply sampled blood TCRbeta repertoires from subjects exposed to, actively infected with, or recovered from COVID-19 were included in the dataset. The collaborator samples originated in the United States, Italy and Spain and spanned the acute and convalescent phases of COVID-19. Where HLA class I and class II types were available, the types were taken from metadata supplied by the sample provider, not from assay-based typing. The samples were drawn from the first 160 participants of the ongoing ImmuneRACE study and from 1,254 subjects provided by 6 global collaborators. Nearly every sample came with metadata listing a de-identified subject ID, COVID-19 status, age in years and sex. The repertoires were released in a freely available public database meant as a resource for research on the immune response to SARS-CoV-2.

Beyond this particular receptor, the publication reports: The quantity of clinical and demographic metadata differed by source and by participant and was supplied without curation.

In the prospective study, participants were roughly 18 to 89 years old, resided in about two dozen geographic areas of the United States, and were enrolled through a virtual design. To assign participants to cohorts, the prospective study relied on clinical history that participants themselves reported in a screening survey and a study questionnaire. Each participant in the prospective study had whole blood, serum and a nasopharyngeal or oropharyngeal swab collected by mobile phlebotomists. Participants in the prospective study had the option to provide additional blood draws and questionnaires over a roughly 2-month period. Blood samples from the prospective study were shipped frozen or at room temperature prior to DNA extraction. The immunoSEQ Assay, a bias-controlled multiplex PCR, was used to amplify TCRbeta CDR3 regions from genomic DNA. In the source study's methods: Within the assay, amplification of reference gene primers was used to estimate how many nucleated cells each sample contained. To quantify the absolute abundance of each unique TCRbeta CDR3 rearrangement, sequence reads were collapsed and filtered. Productive Simpson clonality was computed per sample as the square root of Simpson's diversity index over productive rearrangements. The immuneACCESS repertoire file appears here via TCRdb, limited to in-frame rearrangements. These files lack a portion of the clones; in checked studies, under half of the deficit traces to unresolved V genes, and the cause of the others is not known. V and J calls and clone size are as listed in that table; D and trimming were resolved from the DNA. The sample table records around 360,000 clones; over 75% of these occur just once. Approximately 1.8% of the sample is taken by the ten largest.

This clone was counted a few times. Its cognate antigen has yet to be identified. No clone much larger than this one lies a single base away; base qualities are absent. From the cysteine through the phenylalanine, the CDR3 covers 16 amino acids. Left in the record is the CDR3 DNA by itself, 48 bases read in frame from the first base. Relative to germline, V is missing 2 bases and J is missing 6 bases, with 9 bases of the junction outside any gene match. From the germline V gene, CDR1 is MDHEN and CDR2 is SYDVKM. The TCR sequence derives from a man between 35 and 55 years old in a cohort exposed to, infected with or recovered from COVID-19 (not recorded which). The chain employs TRBV28 and TRBJ2-1, with 8 junctional bases fitting TRBD2. Material for sequencing was PBMCs or T cells enriched from blood (not recorded which). The CDR3 amino acid sequence is: CASSLGIGRALNEQFF. The DNA sequence is as follows: TGTGCCAGCAGTTTAGGGATCGGGAGGGCACTCAATGAGCAGTTCTTC.